The 30 T cell receptor beta chains presented below share a single source sample, sequenced in a study of cytotoxic CD8 clonotypes in ibrutinib-treated CLL. This table comes from immunoSEQ multiplex PCR, and its TCRdb copy is limited to in-frame clones, with some not included. The repertoire holds approximately 26,000 clones, with 65% to 90% as singletons. The input for sequencing was PBMCs, taken after 24 months of ibrutinib treatment. These receptors were taken from a human donor with chronic lymphocytic leukemia.

The rearrangement uses TRBV5-6 and TRBJ2-7; 9 nucleotides agree with TRBD1. The CDR3 runs to 14 residues. The J segment lost 1 base and the V segment lost 4 bases, leaving 3 bases of the junction unmatched. Germline CDR1 and CDR2: SGHDT and YYEEEE. This CDR3 is CASSPGQGSYEQYF. As DNA, the CDR3 is TGTGCCAGCAGCCCGGGACAGGGTTCCTACGAGCAGTACTTC.

This chain connects TRBV18 to TRBJ2-3; D is ambiguous. With 2 bases removed from V and 4 bases from J, the gap between germline ends came to 7 bases. Germline V gives CDR1 KGHSH, CDR2 LQKENI. The CDR3 is made up of 13 amino acids. In DNA, the CDR3 is TGTGCCAGCTCACCAGGTAGCTCAGATACGCAGTATTTT. Translating gives CASSPGSSDTQYF.

This clone was detected once. The genes are TRBV6-5 and TRBJ2-7; the match to TRBD1 covers 7 bases. The V gene end was trimmed by 9 bases and the J gene end by 5 bases; junction bases not matched to a gene: 10. CDR3 length: 13 amino acids. Per the germline V gene, CDR1 is MNHEY and CDR2 is SVGAGI. CDR3 sequence: CASGTAVRNEQYF. In DNA, the CDR3 is TGTGCCAGTGGGACAGCGGTCCGGAACGAGCAGTACTTC.

This clone is a singleton in its sample. The V gene is TRBV7-9, the J gene TRBJ1-2; 8 bases match TRBD1. Germline V gene data show CDR1 as SEHNR and CDR2 as FQNEAQ (reference sequence). This CDR3 region has 15 residues. Losses at the gene ends were 3 bases for V and 4 bases for J; bases not matched to a gene: 7. Written as DNA, the CDR3 is TGTGCCAGCAGCTTGGGGGACAGGTTATCCTATGGCTACACCTTC. The encoded protein is CASSLGDRLSYGYTF.

V is TRBV19 and J is TRBJ1-1; D is unclear. V was cut by 6 bases and J by 7 bases, with 9 bases left in between. The CDR3 has 11 residues. From germline, CDR1 is LNHDA and CDR2 SQIVND (reference sequence). The chain's CDR3 is CASRAHLEAFF. Here the CDR3 DNA reads TGTGCCAGTAGGGCACACCTTGAAGCTTTCTTT.

This chain uses TRBV6-5 with TRBJ2-5; no clear D. Germline lookup yields CDR1 MNHEY and CDR2 SVGAGI. V was pared by 2 bases and J by 4 bases, with 8 bases between. CDR3 length equals 13 residues. CDR3 bases: TGTGCCAGCAGTTACGTGGCAGGAGAGACCCAGTACTTC. It codes for CASSYVAGETQYF.

The chain links TRBV29-1 to TRBJ1-1; 10 bases line up with TRBD1. The trim removed 3 bases at V and 0 bases at J, leaving 4 bases unmatched. Germline V lookup: CDR1 SQVTM, CDR2 ANQGSEA. This CDR3 spans 15 amino acids. Here the CDR3 DNA reads TGCAGCGTTGACAAGACAGGGGGCCTGAACACTGAAGCTTTCTTT. Protein product: CSVDKTGGLNTEAFF.

This clone appeared once. The gene calls are TRBV28 and TRBJ2-1; 7 nucleotides line up with TRBD1. The CDR3 consists of 15 residues. V shed 5 bases and J 9 bases; nucleotides not matched to a gene: 13. The germline V gene has CDR1 MDHEN and CDR2 SYDVKM. The CDR3 spells CASSPPGQRNSEQFF. The DNA of the CDR3 is TGTGCCAGCAGTCCACCGGGACAGCGTAACTCTGAGCAGTTCTTC.

The V gene is TRBV7-3, the J gene TRBJ2-6; D gene unclear. The CDR3 has 15 amino acids. Trimming removed 5 bases from V and 0 bases from J, with 8 bases in between. The germline V gene has CDR1 SGHTA and CDR2 FQGTGA. The CDR3 sequence: CASSPWSSGANVLTF. CDR3 DNA sequence: TGTGCCAGCAGCCCGTGGAGCTCTGGGGCCAACGTCCTGACTTTC.

Here the CDR3 DNA reads TGTGCCAGTAGTCCCGGGGCGGCCTATGGCTACACCTTC. Translated, it gives CASSPGAAYGYTF. The gene calls are TRBV19 and TRBJ1-2; D possibly corresponds to TRBD1 (5 bases). CDR3 size: 13 residues. Trimming left V 5 bases short and J 4 bases short, with 11 bases between. Germline V gene sequence: CDR1 LNHDA, CDR2 SQIVND (reference sequence). Full variable domain (outside the CDR3, taken from reference TRBV19 and TRBJ1-2): DGGITQSPKYLFRKEGQNVTLSCEQNLNHDAMYWYRQDPGQGLRLIYYSQIVNDFQKGDIAEGYSVSREKKESFPLTVTSAQKNPTAFYLCASSPGAAYGYTFGSGTRLTVV.

This chain uses TRBV7-2 with TRBJ1-2; a weak D match, TRBD1 (6 bases). Trimming removed 4 bases from V and 8 bases from J, with 8 bases in between. There are 11 residues in the CDR3. From germline, CDR1 is SGHTA and CDR2 FQGNSA. The CDR3 sequence is CASSSGVGYTF. The CDR3 DNA reads as TGTGCCAGCAGCTCAGGGGTGGGCTACACCTTC.

The genes are TRBV5-5 and TRBJ1-2, with 7 bases lining up with TRBD1. The CDR3 loop spans 16 amino acids. The germline gives CDR1 SGHKS, CDR2 YYEKEE (reference sequence). With V trimmed by 0 bases and J by 8 bases, 13 bases remained unmatched. The CDR3 protein is CASSLGQGGDRGGYTF. In nucleotides, the CDR3 is TGTGCCAGCAGCTTGGGACAGGGAGGGGACCGAGGGGGCTACACCTTC.

This rearrangement joins TRBV10-3 to TRBJ2-3; D unresolved. CDR3 length: 14 residues. The germline V and J ends were trimmed by 7 bases and 4 bases, with 15 bases remaining between them. CDR1 and CDR2 (germline): ENHRY, SYGVKD. The CDR3 sequence: CAITSSRVADTQYF. DNA of the CDR3: TGTGCCATCACCTCGTCTCGGGTGGCAGATACGCAGTATTTT.

The rearrangement links TRBV18 to TRBJ2-7; TRBD1 aligns across 7 bases. CDR1 and CDR2 (germline): KGHSH, LQKENI. Germline trimming cut 2 bases from V and 5 bases from J; bases unmatched to any gene: 9. This CDR3 has 15 amino acids. CDR3 loop: CASSPSGTVGHEQYF. The CDR3 region has the DNA TGTGCCAGCTCACCATCCGGGACAGTTGGGCACGAGCAGTACTTC.

The chain joins TRBV27 to TRBJ1-1, with D possibly matching TRBD1 (6 bases). Germline loops: CDR1 MNHEY, CDR2 SMNVEV (reference sequence). Deletions cut 2 bases from V and 4 bases from J, with 14 bases between. The CDR3 totals 15 residues. The CDR3 region is CASSLGTRGFTEAFF. The CDR3 nucleotides are TGTGCCAGCAGTTTAGGGACAAGGGGGTTCACTGAAGCTTTCTTT.

The J gene is TRBJ2-1, the V gene TRBV21-1; TRBD2 is taken as the D call from the table, unchecked against the DNA. TRBV21-1 is termed a pseudogene. This CDR3 is built from 16 residues. The CDR3 DNA is TGTGCCAGCAGCCCCCCTAGAGCGGGGGGGGTTAATGAGCAGTTCTTC. It yields the protein CASSPPRAGGVNEQFF.

This clone came up a few times. The J gene is TRBJ1-1, the V gene TRBV7-8; no firm D call. The V and J ends lost 2 bases and 0 bases respectively, with 10 bases between them. CDR3 length: 15 residues. The germline V gene encodes CDR1 SGHVS and CDR2 FQNEAQ. The CDR3 sequence is CASSLTPILNTEAFF. CDR3 sequence (DNA): TGTGCCAGCAGCTTAACCCCCATTTTGAACACTGAAGCTTTCTTT.

The CDR3 sequence: CASSGREETQYF. The CDR3 nucleotides read TGTGCCAGCAGTGGCAGGGAAGAGACCCAGTACTTC. V is TRBV2 and J is TRBJ2-5, with D maybe TRBD1 (5 bases). Trimming removed 4 bases from V and 3 bases from J, with 6 bases in between. This CDR3 is built from 12 residues. Germline CDR1 reads SNHLY; CDR2 reads FYNNEI.

V gene TRBV9 combines with J gene TRBJ1-2; TRBD1 might be the D (6 bases). CDR1 is SGDLS and CDR2 is YYNGEE in the germline V gene. V was trimmed by 0 bases and J by 2 bases, leaving 8 bases between them. The CDR3 has 14 residues. The DNA for the CDR3 is TGTGCCAGCAGCGTAGAGGGGGGGAACTATGGCTACACCTTC. Translation: CASSVEGGNYGYTF.

This clone was seen only a few times. The CDR3 here is CASSKGSTGPPREQYF. The CDR3 DNA reads as TGTGCCAGCAGCAAAGGGTCAACAGGTCCCCCGAGGGAGCAGTACTTC. The rearrangement uses TRBV21-1 and TRBJ2-7; TRBD1, the table's D call, was not compared with the DNA. TRBV21-1 is shown as a pseudogene. CDR3 length: 16 amino acids.

This clone has just a few counts. The chain employs TRBV11-3 and TRBJ2-5, with a weak D call TRBD2 (5 bases). The CDR3 is 13 amino acids. V lost 5 bases and J lost 5, with 12 bases in between. Germline CDR1 is SGHNT and CDR2 is YENEEA. CDR3 in amino acids: CASSARGLETQYF. DNA of the CDR3: TGTGCCAGCAGCGCCCGGGGTTTGGAGACCCAGTACTTC.

V is TRBV5-1 and J is TRBJ1-2, with 7 bases identical to TRBD1. CDR1 is SGHRS, CDR2 YFSETQ, per germline. Trimming removed 2 bases from V and 3 bases from J; junction bases left unmatched: 4. CDR3 size: 14 residues. This chain's CDR3 is CASSFQGDDYGYTF. The CDR3 nucleotides read TGCGCCAGCAGCTTTCAGGGGGATGACTATGGCTACACCTTC.

The V gene is TRBV27, the J gene TRBJ2-1, with D possibly being TRBD2 (6 bases). This CDR3 has 12 amino acids. CDR1 and CDR2 (germline): MNHEY, SMNVEV (reference sequence). V was pared by 5 bases and J by 10 bases, with 12 bases between. Here the CDR3 DNA reads TGTGCCAGCAGTCCCCGTCGGGAGGAGCAGTTCTTC. Residues: CASSPRREEQFF.

This sequence joins TRBV4-1 and TRBJ2-7; unclear D gene. V was pared by 9 bases and J by 1 base, with 16 bases between. The length of the CDR3 is 14 residues. Germline V gene data show CDR1 as MGHRA and CDR2 as YSYEKL. The CDR3 spells CASKPTSDSYEQYF. CDR3 DNA sequence: TGCGCCAGTAAACCGACAAGCGATTCCTACGAGCAGTACTTC.

The rearrangement uses TRBV25-1 and TRBJ1-2; 7 nucleotides agree with TRBD1. Trimming removed 5 bases from V and 8 bases from J; junction bases left unmatched: 2. This CDR3 comprises 11 residues. CDR1 is MGHDK and CDR2 is SYGVNS in the germline V gene. CDR3 loop: CASSTGAGYTF. DNA for the CDR3: TGTGCCAGCAGTACAGGGGCCGGCTACACCTTC.

The V gene is TRBV2, the J gene TRBJ1-5; no reliable D call. Germline CDR1 reads SNHLY; CDR2 reads FYNNEI. This CDR3 comprises 14 residues. The V end was cut by 4 bases, the J end by 0 bases, with 7 bases between. CDR3 nucleotide sequence: TGTGCCAGCAGTGTGGTTAATAGCAATCAGCCCCAGCATTTT. Protein product: CASSVVNSNQPQHF.

The rearrangement uses TRBV28 and TRBJ2-7, with TRBD2 as a possible D gene (7 bases). CDR1 and CDR2 (germline): MDHEN, SYDVKM. This CDR3 comprises 14 residues. Trimming shortened V by 7 bases and J by 1 base, and 14 bases separated the two germline ends. Written as DNA, the CDR3 is TGTGCCAGCAATTGGCGGGGGCTTTCCTACGAGCAGTACTTC. As protein: CASNWRGLSYEQYF.

This chain links TRBV5-1 with TRBJ2-5; TRBD2 matches at 10 bases. Per the germline V gene, CDR1 is SGHRS and CDR2 is YFSETQ. The trim removed 0 bases at V and 4 bases at J, leaving 12 bases unmatched. CDR3 length equals 18 residues. The CDR3, as DNA: TGCGCCAGCAGCTTGGTACCTAGCGGGGGTCAGAAGGGAGAGACCCAGTACTTC. As protein: CASSLVPSGGQKGETQYF.

The CDR3 loop is CAVMDRSYEQYF. CDR3 nucleotide sequence: TGTGCCGTAATGGACCGCTCCTACGAGCAGTACTTC. J is TRBJ2-7 and V is TRBV2; the D is unclear. Germline V gene data show CDR1 as SNHLY and CDR2 as FYNNEI. Trimming cost V 11 bases and J 0 bases, with 11 bases left between them. The CDR3 contains 12 residues.

J is TRBJ1-3 and V is TRBV10-3, with D possibly matching TRBD1 (6 bases). Per germline, CDR1 ENHRY and CDR2 SYGVKD. Trimming left V 3 bases short and J 2 bases short, with 11 bases between. The CDR3 has 15 residues. The CDR3 region has the DNA TGTGCCATCAGTGAACTACAGGGACCTGGAAACACCATATATTTT. Translating it yields CAISELQGPGNTIYF.